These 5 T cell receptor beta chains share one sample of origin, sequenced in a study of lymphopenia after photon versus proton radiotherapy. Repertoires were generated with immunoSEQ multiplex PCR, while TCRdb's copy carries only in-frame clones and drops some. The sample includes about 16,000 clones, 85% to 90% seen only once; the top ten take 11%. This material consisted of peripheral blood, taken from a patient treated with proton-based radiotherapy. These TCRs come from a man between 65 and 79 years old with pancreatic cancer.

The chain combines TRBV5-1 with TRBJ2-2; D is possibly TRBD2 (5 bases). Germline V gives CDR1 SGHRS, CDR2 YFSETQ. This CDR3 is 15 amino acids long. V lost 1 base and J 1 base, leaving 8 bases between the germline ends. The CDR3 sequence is CASSLLGRNTGELFF. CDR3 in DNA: TGCGCCAGCAGCTTGCTAGGGAGGAACACCGGGGAGCTGTTTTTT.

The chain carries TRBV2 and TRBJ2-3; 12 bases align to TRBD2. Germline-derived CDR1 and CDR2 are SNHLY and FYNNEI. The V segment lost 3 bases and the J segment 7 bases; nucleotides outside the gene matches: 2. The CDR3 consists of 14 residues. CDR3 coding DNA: TGTGCCAGCAGTGATGGGACTAGCGGGTATACGCAGTATTTT. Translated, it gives CASSDGTSGYTQYF.

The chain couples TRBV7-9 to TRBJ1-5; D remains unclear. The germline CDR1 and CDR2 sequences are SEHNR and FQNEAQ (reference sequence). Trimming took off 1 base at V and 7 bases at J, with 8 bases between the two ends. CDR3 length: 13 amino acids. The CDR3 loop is CASSLEGGQPQHF. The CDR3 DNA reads TGTGCCAGCAGCTTAGAGGGCGGGCAGCCCCAGCATTTT.

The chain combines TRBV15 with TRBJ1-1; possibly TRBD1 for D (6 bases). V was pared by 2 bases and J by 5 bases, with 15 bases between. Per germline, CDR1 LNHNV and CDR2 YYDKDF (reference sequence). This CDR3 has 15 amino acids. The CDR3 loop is CATSRPDHRATEAFF. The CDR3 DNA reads TGTGCCACCAGCAGACCGGACCACAGGGCTACTGAAGCTTTCTTT.

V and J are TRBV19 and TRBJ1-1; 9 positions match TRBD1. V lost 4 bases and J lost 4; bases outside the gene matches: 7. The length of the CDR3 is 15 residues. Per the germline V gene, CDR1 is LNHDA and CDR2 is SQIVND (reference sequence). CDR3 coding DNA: TGTGCCAGTAGTAAAGGGACAGGGTGGGGCACTGAAGCTTTCTTT. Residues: CASSKGTGWGTEAFF. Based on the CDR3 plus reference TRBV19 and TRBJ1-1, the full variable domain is DGGITQSPKYLFRKEGQNVTLSCEQNLNHDAMYWYRQDPGQGLRLIYYSQIVNDFQKGDIAEGYSVSREKKESFPLTVTSAQKNPTAFYLCASSKGTGWGTEAFFGQGTRLTVV.